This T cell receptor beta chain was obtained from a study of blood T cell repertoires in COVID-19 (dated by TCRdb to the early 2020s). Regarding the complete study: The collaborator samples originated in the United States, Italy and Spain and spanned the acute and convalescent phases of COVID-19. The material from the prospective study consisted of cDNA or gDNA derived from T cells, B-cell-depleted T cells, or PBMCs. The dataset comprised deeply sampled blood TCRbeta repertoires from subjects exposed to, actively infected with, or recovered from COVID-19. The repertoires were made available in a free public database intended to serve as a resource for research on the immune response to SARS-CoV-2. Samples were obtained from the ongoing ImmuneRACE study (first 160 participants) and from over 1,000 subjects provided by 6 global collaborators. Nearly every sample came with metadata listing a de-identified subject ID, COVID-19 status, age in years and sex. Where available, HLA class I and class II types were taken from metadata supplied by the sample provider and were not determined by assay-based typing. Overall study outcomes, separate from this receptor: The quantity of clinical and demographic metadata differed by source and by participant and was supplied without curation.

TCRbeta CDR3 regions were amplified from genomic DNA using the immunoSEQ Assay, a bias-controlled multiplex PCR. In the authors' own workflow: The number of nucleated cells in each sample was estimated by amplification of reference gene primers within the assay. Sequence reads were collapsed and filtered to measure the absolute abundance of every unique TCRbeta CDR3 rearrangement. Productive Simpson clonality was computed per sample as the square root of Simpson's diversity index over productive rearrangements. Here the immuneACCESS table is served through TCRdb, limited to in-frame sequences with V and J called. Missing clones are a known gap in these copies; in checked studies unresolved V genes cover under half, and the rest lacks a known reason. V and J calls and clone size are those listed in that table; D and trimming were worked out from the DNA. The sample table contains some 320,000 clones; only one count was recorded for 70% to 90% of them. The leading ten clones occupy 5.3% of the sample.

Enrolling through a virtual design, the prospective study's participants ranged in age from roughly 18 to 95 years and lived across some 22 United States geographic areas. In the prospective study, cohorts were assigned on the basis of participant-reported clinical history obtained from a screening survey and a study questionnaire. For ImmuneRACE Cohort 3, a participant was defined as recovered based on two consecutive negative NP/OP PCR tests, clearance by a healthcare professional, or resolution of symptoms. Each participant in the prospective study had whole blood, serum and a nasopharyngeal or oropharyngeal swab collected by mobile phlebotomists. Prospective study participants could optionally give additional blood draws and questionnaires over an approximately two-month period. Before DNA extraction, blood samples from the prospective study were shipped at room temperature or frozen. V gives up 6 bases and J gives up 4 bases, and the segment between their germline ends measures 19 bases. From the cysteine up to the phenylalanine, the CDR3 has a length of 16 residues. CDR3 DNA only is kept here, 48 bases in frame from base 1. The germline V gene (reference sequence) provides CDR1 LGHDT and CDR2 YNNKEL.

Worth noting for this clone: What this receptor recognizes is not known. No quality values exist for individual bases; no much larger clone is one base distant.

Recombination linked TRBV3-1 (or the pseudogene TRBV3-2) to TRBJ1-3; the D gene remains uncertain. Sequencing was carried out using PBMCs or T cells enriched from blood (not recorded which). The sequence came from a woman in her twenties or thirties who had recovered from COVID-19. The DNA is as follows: TGTGCCAGCAGTCTTTGGGCGGGAATGAGGGGAAACACCATATATTTT. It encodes CASSLWAGMRGNTIYF.